This T cell receptor beta chain was identified in a study of shared clonotypes between healthy human individuals. Remarks on this clone: As yet, its antigen is unknown. A much larger clone lies a single base off, so this may be a read error. Other DNA variants within this sample encode the same CDR3.

CDR1 and CDR2 (germline): KGHSH, LQKENI. This CDR3 region has 16 residues. Donors, without exception, were Caucasian adults residing in Nashville, Tennessee. Around 90 million PBMCs served as the genomic DNA source for unsorted samples. Overall study findings and caveats: Represented diversity, genetic and exposure-history alike, was limited by few donors.

The study ran the assay at deep level. The data were produced by immunoSEQ multiplex PCR, yet TCRdb's version contains in-frame clones alone and is incomplete. The data show roughly 490,000 clones, with 75% to 85% seen just once and roughly 13% held by the top ten. The receptor was isolated from a woman between 35 and 50 years old in good health. Some clones in this sample may be carry-over from other donors' samples. The V call is TRBV18, the J call TRBJ1-2; tentative D call: TRBD1 (6 bases). Sequencing input: PBMCs. The CDR3 spells CASSPNKDRRYYGYTF. The CDR3 nucleotides are TGTGCCAGCTCACCAAATAAAGACAGGCGTTACTACGGCTACACCTTC. Based on the CDR3 plus reference TRBV18 and TRBJ1-2, the full variable domain is NAGVMQNPRHLVRRRGQEARLRCSPMKGHSHVYWYRQLPEEGLKFMVYLQKENIIDESGMPKERFSAEFPKEGPSILRIQQVVRGDSAAYFCASSPNKDRRYYGYTFGSGTRLTVV.